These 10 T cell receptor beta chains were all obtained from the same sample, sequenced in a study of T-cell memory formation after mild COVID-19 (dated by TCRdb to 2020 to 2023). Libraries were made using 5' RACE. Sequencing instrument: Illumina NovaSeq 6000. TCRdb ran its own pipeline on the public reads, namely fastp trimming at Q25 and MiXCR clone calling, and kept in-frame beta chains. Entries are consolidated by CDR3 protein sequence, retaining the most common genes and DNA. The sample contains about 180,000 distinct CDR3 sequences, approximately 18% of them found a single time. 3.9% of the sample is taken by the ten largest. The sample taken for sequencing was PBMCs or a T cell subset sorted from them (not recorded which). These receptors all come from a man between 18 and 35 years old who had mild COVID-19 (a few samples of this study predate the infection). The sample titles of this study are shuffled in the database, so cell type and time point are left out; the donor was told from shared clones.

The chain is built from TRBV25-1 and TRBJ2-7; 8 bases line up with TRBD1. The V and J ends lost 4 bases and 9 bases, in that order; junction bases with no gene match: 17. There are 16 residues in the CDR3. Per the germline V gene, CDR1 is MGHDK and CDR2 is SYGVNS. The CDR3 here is CASSVRGGTGGLRQYF. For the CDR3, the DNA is TGTGCCAGCAGTGTAAGGGGCGGGACAGGCGGTTTAAGGCAGTACTTC.

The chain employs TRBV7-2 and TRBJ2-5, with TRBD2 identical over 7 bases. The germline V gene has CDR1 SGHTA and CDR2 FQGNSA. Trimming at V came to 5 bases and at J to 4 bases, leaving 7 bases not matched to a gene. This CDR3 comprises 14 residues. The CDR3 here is CASSMTSTGETQYF. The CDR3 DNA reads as TGTGCCAGCAGCATGACTAGCACGGGAGAGACCCAGTACTTC.

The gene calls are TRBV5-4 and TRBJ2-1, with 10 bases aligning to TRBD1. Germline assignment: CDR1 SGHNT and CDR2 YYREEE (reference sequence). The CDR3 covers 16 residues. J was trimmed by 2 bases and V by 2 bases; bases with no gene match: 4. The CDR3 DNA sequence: TGTGCCAGCAGCTTACAGACAGGGGGCACCTACAATGAGCAGTTCTTC. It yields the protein CASSLQTGGTYNEQFF. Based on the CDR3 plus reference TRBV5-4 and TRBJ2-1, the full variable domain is ETGVTQSPTHLIKTRGQQVTLRCSSQSGHNTVSWYQQALGQGPQFIFQYYREEENGRGNFPPRFSGLQFPNYSSELNVNALELDDSALYLCASSLQTGGTYNEQFFGPGTRLTVL.

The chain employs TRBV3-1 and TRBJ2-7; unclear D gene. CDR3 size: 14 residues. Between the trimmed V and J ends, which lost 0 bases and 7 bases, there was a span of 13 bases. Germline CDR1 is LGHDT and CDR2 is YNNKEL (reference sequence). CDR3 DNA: TGTGCCAGCAGCCAAGATGGTGGGCTTGAGGAGCAGTACTTC. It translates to CASSQDGGLEEQYF.

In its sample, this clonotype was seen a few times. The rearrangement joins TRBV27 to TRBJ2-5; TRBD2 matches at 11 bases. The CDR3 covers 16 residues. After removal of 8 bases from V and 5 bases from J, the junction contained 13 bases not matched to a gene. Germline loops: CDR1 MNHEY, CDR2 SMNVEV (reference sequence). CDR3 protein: CASRLGTSGGRETQYF. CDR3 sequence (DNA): TGTGCCAGCCGACTCGGAACTAGCGGGGGACGGGAGACCCAGTACTTC.

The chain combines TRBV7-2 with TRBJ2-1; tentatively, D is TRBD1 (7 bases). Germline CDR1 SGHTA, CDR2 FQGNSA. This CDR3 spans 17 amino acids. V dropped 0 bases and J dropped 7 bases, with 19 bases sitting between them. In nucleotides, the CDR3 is TGTGCCAGCAGCTTAGCGCCAGGAGGGGGCGCGGGGAATGAGCAGTTCTTC. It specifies CASSLAPGGGAGNEQFF.

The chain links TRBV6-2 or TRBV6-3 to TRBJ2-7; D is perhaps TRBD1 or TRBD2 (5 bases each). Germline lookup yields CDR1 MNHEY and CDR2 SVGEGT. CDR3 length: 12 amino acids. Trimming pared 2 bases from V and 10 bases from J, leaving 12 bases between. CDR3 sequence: CASSYEAGRQYF. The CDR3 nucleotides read TGTGCCAGCAGTTACGAGGCAGGGAGACAGTACTTC.

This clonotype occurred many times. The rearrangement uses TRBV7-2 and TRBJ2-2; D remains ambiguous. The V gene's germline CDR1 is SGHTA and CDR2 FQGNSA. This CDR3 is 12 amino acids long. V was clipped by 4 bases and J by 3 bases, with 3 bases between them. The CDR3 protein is CASSYYTGELFF. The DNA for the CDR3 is TGTGCCAGCAGCTACTACACCGGGGAGCTGTTTTTT.

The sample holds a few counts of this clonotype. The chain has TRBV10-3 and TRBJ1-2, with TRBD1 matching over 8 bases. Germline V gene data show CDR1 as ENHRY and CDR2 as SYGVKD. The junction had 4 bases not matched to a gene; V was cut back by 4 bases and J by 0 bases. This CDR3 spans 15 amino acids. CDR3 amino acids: CAISAWTGSNYGYTF. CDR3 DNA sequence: TGTGCCATCAGTGCCTGGACAGGGTCTAACTATGGCTACACCTTC.

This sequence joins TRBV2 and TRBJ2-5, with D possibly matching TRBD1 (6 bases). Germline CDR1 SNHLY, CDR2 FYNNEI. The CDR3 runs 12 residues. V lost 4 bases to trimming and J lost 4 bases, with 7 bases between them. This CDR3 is CASSVRGETQYF. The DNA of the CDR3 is TGTGCCAGCAGTGTCAGGGGAGAGACCCAGTACTTC.